This entry lists 22 T cell receptor beta chains sequenced from one sample in a study of vaccination and CD4 T cells after COVID-19. For these receptors, no antigen is known. Sequencing of DNA taken from cultured CD4+ T cells relied on the Oncomine TCR Beta short-read assay. TCRdb called the PCR reads again in MiXCR, with one record for every CDR3 protein. The sample contains about 15,000 distinct CDR3 sequences, around 45% of which appear only once. This sample's treatment: approximately 9-day PBMC culture with coronavirus spike peptide pools or control peptides (ViraFEST assay). Sequencing was performed on CD4+ T cells from blood, cultured in vitro, taken before SARS-CoV-2 vaccination. The receptors were sampled from a human donor who received a COVID-19 vaccine.

This clonotype was seen only once. This chain uses TRBV5-1 with TRBJ2-7, with D perhaps matching TRBD2 (6 bases). The CDR3 consists of 15 residues. In germline, CDR1 is SGHRS, CDR2 YFSETQ. V was clipped by 1 base and J by 0 bases, with 11 bases between them. The CDR3 is CASSLWGDGSYEQYF. The CDR3 DNA sequence: TGCGCCAGCAGCTTGTGGGGGGATGGCTCCTACGAGCAGTACTTC.

This clonotype was counted between two and nine times. This rearrangement joins TRBV28 to TRBJ1-1; a possible D gene is TRBD1 (6 bases). Trimming took off 3 bases at V and 1 base at J, with 12 bases between the two ends. The germline CDR1 and CDR2 sequences are MDHEN and SYDVKM. The CDR3 is 15 residues long. The CDR3 here is CASSFTGNTNTEAFF. The CDR3 coding sequence is TGTGCCAGCAGTTTCACAGGGAATACGAACACTGAAGCTTTCTTT.

This chain links TRBV7-9 with TRBJ1-1; D perhaps matches TRBD1 (6 bases). The CDR3 has 14 amino acids. Trimming left V 4 bases short and J 1 base short, with 10 bases between. Germline V gene data show CDR1 as SEHNR and CDR2 as FQNEAQ (reference sequence). CDR3 region: CASSSGRGNTEAFF. Here the CDR3 DNA reads TGTGCCAGCAGCTCTGGCAGGGGGAACACTGAAGCTTTCTTT.

The rearrangement links TRBV12-3 or TRBV12-4 to TRBJ2-3, with 7 bases matching TRBD2. The CDR3 sequence is 14 residues long. J gave up 8 bases and V 6 bases, and 11 bases lay outside the gene matches. The CDR3 sequence is CASRELARVGTQYF. In DNA form, the CDR3 reads TGTGCCAGCAGGGAACTAGCGAGGGTTGGTACGCAGTATTTT.

Of note for this clonotype: Sequence at one end of the junction differs from germline and may be a read error. This sequence joins TRBV10-3 and TRBJ1-2, with 9 bases fitting TRBD1. Germline V lookup: CDR1 ENHRY, CDR2 SYGVKD. This CDR3 region has 14 residues. In nucleotides, the CDR3 is TGTGCCAGCAGTACCGACAGGGGGGTCTATGGCTACACCTTC. It specifies CASSTDRGVYGYTF.

This clonotype was found a few times. The chain is built from TRBV29-1 and TRBJ2-2; D uncertain. V dropped 4 bases and J dropped 2 bases, with 8 bases sitting between them. There are 13 residues in the CDR3. The germline V gene encodes CDR1 SQVTM and CDR2 ANQGSEA. CDR3 in amino acids: CSVGVANTGELFF. In DNA, the CDR3 is TGCAGCGTTGGGGTAGCCAACACCGGGGAGCTGTTTTTT.

The chain has TRBV27 and TRBJ2-3; possibly TRBD1 or TRBD2 for D (6 bases each). This CDR3 region has 14 residues. Trimming took 6 bases from V and 4 from J, leaving 14 bases between them. Looked up from germline, CDR1 is MNHEY and CDR2 is SMNVEV (reference sequence). This CDR3 reads CASSREGGPDTQYF. CDR3 DNA sequence: TGTGCCAGCAGCCGCGAGGGGGGACCAGATACGCAGTATTTT.

The genes are TRBV10-3 and TRBJ1-1; D gene uncertain. The length of the CDR3 is 15 residues. V was cut by 1 base and J by 3 bases, with 12 bases left in between. Germline V gene sequence: CDR1 ENHRY, CDR2 SYGVKD. In DNA, the CDR3 is TGTGCCATCAGTGAGTACGGGCTTGGGGACACTGAAGCTTTCTTT. Protein product: CAISEYGLGDTEAFF.

This clonotype was counted only a few times. The chain recombines TRBV20-1 with TRBJ2-1; D unclear. Germline V lookup: CDR1 DFQATT, CDR2 SNEGSKA (reference sequence). The V and J ends lost 0 bases and 3 bases respectively, with 9 bases between them. This CDR3 has 14 amino acids. The CDR3 coding sequence is TGCAGTGCTAGAGATTGGCGAAACTACAATGAGCAGTTCTTC. It yields the protein CSARDWRNYNEQFF.

As DNA, the CDR3 is TGTGCCAGCAGTCGCCAGGACAGGGCCAATGAGCAGTTCTTC. Its protein is CASSRQDRANEQFF. The chain couples TRBV27 to TRBJ2-1; 8 bases are shared with TRBD1. V shed 5 bases, J shed 6 bases, and the junction held 6 bases outside the gene matches. The CDR3 is 14 amino acids. Per the germline V gene, CDR1 is MNHEY and CDR2 is SMNVEV (reference sequence).

This rearrangement joins TRBV20-1 to TRBJ2-5; weak D call: TRBD1 (7 bases). V lost 0 bases and J lost 2, with 10 bases in between. Looked up from germline, CDR1 is DFQATT and CDR2 is SNEGSKA (reference sequence). The CDR3 is made up of 14 amino acids. CDR3 in DNA: TGCAGTGCTAGAGATGCAGGGGGGCAAGAGACCCAGTACTTC. Its protein is CSARDAGGQETQYF.

This rearrangement joins TRBV30 to TRBJ2-7; TRBD2 aligns across 7 bases. CDR1 is GTSNPN and CDR2 is SVGIG in the germline V gene (reference sequence). The ends lost 3 bases at V and 1 base at J; junction bases unmatched: 21. The CDR3 is made up of 19 amino acids. This CDR3 is CAWSPNSPEWRGLSYEQYF. CDR3 coding DNA: TGTGCCTGGAGCCCGAATTCCCCCGAATGGCGGGGGTTATCCTACGAGCAGTACTTC.

This clonotype has more than one count but fewer than ten. This chain links TRBV7-2 with TRBJ1-6, with 7 bases matching TRBD1. Germline V gene data show CDR1 as SGHTA and CDR2 as FQGNSA. V lost 5 bases and J lost 8; bases outside the gene matches: 6. The CDR3 loop spans 14 amino acids. The CDR3 DNA reads TGTGCCAGCAGCACGACAGGGAGGGATTCACCCCTCCACTTT. Translation gives CASSTTGRDSPLHF.

The rearrangement uses TRBV4-2 and TRBJ2-5, with D perhaps TRBD2 (6 bases). The V end was cut by 0 bases, the J end by 5 bases, with 19 bases between. This CDR3 has 17 residues. The germline CDR1 and CDR2 sequences are LGHNA and YNFKEQ. The CDR3 nucleotides read TGTGCCAGCAGCCAAGACTTTTTGTCTGCGGAGGGGGAGACCCAGTACTTC. Translating gives CASSQDFLSAEGETQYF.

The chain is built from TRBV2 and TRBJ1-6; D possibly corresponds to TRBD1 (5 bases). Looked up from germline, CDR1 is SNHLY and CDR2 is FYNNEI. The V end lost 3 bases, the J end lost 0 bases, and 12 bases lay between the germline ends. CDR3 length: 17 residues. In nucleotides, the CDR3 is TGTGCCAGCAGTGATCACAGGTTGCCCTCCTATAATTCACCCCTCCACTTT. It specifies CASSDHRLPSYNSPLHF.

This chain links TRBV23-1 with TRBJ2-2; 8 nucleotides line up with TRBD1. TRBV23-1 is an ORF for which the function is uncertain. Trimming cost V 7 bases and J 0 bases; bases outside gene matches: 13. This CDR3 is built from 18 residues. The CDR3 loop is CASTVGQGARANTGELFF. The CDR3, as DNA: TGCGCCAGCACTGTGGGCCAGGGGGCTCGAGCGAACACCGGGGAGCTGTTTTTT.

The CDR3 nucleotides are TGTGCCATACAGGATTGGGGAAATCAGCCCCAGCATTTT. It is translated as CAIQDWGNQPQHF. This chain connects TRBV6-1 to TRBJ1-5; tentatively, D is TRBD1 (5 bases). V was trimmed by 10 bases and J by 4 bases, leaving 14 bases between them. The CDR3 extends over 13 amino acids. Germline V lookup: CDR1 MNHNS, CDR2 SASEGT.

V is TRBV27 and J is TRBJ1-2; unclear D gene. There are 13 residues in the CDR3. Looked up from germline, CDR1 is MNHEY and CDR2 is SMNVEV (reference sequence). Trimming shortened V by 3 bases and J by 4 bases, and 9 bases separated the two germline ends. CDR3 loop: CASSFTGSYGYTF. The DNA of the CDR3 is TGTGCCAGCAGTTTCACGGGTTCCTATGGCTACACCTTC.

The chain has TRBV27 and TRBJ2-1, with 10 bases aligning to TRBD1. With V trimmed by 7 bases and J by 9 bases, 12 bases remained unmatched. Germline CDR1 MNHEY, CDR2 SMNVEV (reference sequence). The CDR3 length is 15 residues. Here the CDR3 reads CASKPTRQGAGEQFF. CDR3 nucleotides: TGTGCCAGCAAGCCCACACGACAGGGGGCCGGTGAGCAGTTCTTC.

This clonotype appeared a few times. The CDR3 sequence is CASRRDFPQETQYF. CDR3 coding DNA: TGTGCCAGCCGAAGGGACTTCCCGCAAGAGACCCAGTACTTC. The chain is built from TRBV7-9 and TRBJ2-5; D might be TRBD2 (6 bases). V lost 8 bases and J 2 bases, leaving 15 bases between the germline ends. Per germline, CDR1 SEHNR and CDR2 FQNEAQ (reference sequence). This CDR3 has 14 amino acids.

This clonotype was seen a single time. This chain connects TRBV12-3 or TRBV12-4 to TRBJ1-2; D gene ambiguous. This CDR3 has 14 residues. With 1 base removed from V and 14 bases from J, the gap between germline ends came to 20 bases. CDR3 coding DNA: TGTGCCAGCAGTTTAGGGGGAGCCGCGTGGGAGGCGACCTTC. Translation: CASSLGGAAWEATF.

This clonotype was counted between two and nine times. The chain combines TRBV19 with TRBJ1-1; TRBD1 agrees at 11 bases. V lost 7 bases, J lost 6 bases, and 4 bases stayed unmatched. The germline V gene encodes CDR1 LNHDA and CDR2 SQIVND (reference sequence). This CDR3 spans 13 amino acids. The DNA of the CDR3 is TGTGCCAGTATCCCGGGACAGGGGGCTGAAGCTTTCTTT. Its protein product is CASIPGQGAEAFF.